The 7 T cell receptor beta chains in this list originate from one sample, sequenced in a study of radiotherapy plus CTLA-4 blockade in lung cancer. TCRdb keeps only in-frame clones here, not all; method: immunoSEQ multiplex PCR. The sample comprises roughly 120,000 clones, more than 65% of which are singletons, and about 5.2% rests with the top ten. The sample in question was peripheral blood, obtained from a patient treated with radiotherapy plus ipilimumab. The origin of the receptors is a human donor with non-small cell lung cancer who had a partial response to radiotherapy plus ipilimumab.

The sample holds a few counts of this clone. V and J are TRBV7-8 and TRBJ2-1; 10 bases are a match to TRBD2. CDR3 size: 16 residues. Germline CDR1 SGHVS, CDR2 FQNEAQ. Trimming cost V 4 bases and J 3 bases; bases outside gene matches: 6. CDR3: CASSSRTSGIYNEQFF. Here the CDR3 DNA reads TGTGCCAGCAGCTCCCGGACTAGCGGAATCTACAATGAGCAGTTCTTC.

The chain joins TRBV5-1 to TRBJ2-1; D is perhaps TRBD1 (6 bases). V was trimmed by 4 bases and J by 6 bases, leaving 14 bases between them. CDR3 length equals 14 residues. Germline loops: CDR1 SGHRS, CDR2 YFSETQ. In DNA, the CDR3 is TGCGCCAGCAGCCAGCTACGACAGGCCAATGAGCAGTTCTTC. This encodes CASSQLRQANEQFF.

Remarks on this clone: Within the sample, other DNA sequences also encode this same CDR3. This sequence joins TRBV19 and TRBJ1-5, with a tentative D call TRBD1 (6 bases). The CDR3 loop spans 14 amino acids. Germline loops: CDR1 LNHDA, CDR2 SQIVND (reference sequence). The V end lost 1 base, the J end lost 3 bases, and 7 bases lay between the germline ends. The CDR3 DNA sequence: TGTGCCAGTAGTATAGGGACAGACAATCAGCCCCAGCATTTT. Translated: CASSIGTDNQPQHF.

This clone occurred a few times. The rearrangement joins TRBV14 to TRBJ1-1; D perhaps matches TRBD1 (5 bases). The CDR3 totals 12 residues. CDR1 SGHDN and CDR2 FVKESK come from the germline V gene. Trimming removed 4 bases at V and 7 bases at J, with 10 bases between. The CDR3 DNA sequence: TGTGCCAGCAGCCCCCAGGGCATTGAAGCTTTCTTT. It codes for CASSPQGIEAFF.

The CDR3 DNA is TGTGCCAGCAGGGACGGCCGGGGCTCCTACAATGAGCAGTTCTTC. Its protein product is CASRDGRGSYNEQFF. The J gene is TRBJ2-1, the V gene TRBV7-2; a weak D match, TRBD2 (5 bases). The CDR3 has 15 residues. Trimming shortened V by 6 bases and J by 0 bases, and 12 bases separated the two germline ends. Germline V gene data show CDR1 as SGHTA and CDR2 as FQGNSA.

CDR3 sequence: CASSMGSGRERELFF. The DNA for the CDR3 is TGTGCCAGTAGTATGGGTAGCGGGAGAGAGAGGGAGCTGTTTTTT. The chain uses TRBV19 and TRBJ2-2; 9 nucleotides align to TRBD2. Germline loops: CDR1 LNHDA, CDR2 SQIVND (reference sequence). With V trimmed by 3 bases and J by 9 bases, 8 bases remained unmatched. CDR3 length equals 15 residues.

V and J are TRBV2 and TRBJ1-5, with D maybe TRBD1 (6 bases). The germline gives CDR1 SNHLY, CDR2 FYNNEI. Trimming removed 7 bases from V and 0 bases from J, with 16 bases in between. This CDR3 has 16 residues. The CDR3 reads CASKDPGALSNQPQHF. CDR3 nucleotide sequence: TGTGCCAGCAAAGACCCAGGGGCCCTTAGCAATCAGCCCCAGCATTTT.